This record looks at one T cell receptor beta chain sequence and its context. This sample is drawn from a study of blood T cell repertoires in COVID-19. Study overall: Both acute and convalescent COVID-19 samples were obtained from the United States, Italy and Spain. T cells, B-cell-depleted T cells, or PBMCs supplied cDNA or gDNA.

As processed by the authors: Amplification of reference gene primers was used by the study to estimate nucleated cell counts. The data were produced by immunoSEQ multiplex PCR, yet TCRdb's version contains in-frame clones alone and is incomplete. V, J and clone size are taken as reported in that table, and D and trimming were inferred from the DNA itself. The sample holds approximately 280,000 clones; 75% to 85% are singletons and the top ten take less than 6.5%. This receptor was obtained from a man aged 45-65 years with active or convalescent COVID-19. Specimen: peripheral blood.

The CDR3 is CASSQKGHLGGNTIYF. DNA of the CDR3: TGCGCCAGCAGCCAAAAAGGACATCTAGGAGGAAACACCATATATTTT. The chain employs TRBV4-1 and TRBJ1-3; tentative D call: TRBD1 (5 bases). The germline CDR1 and CDR2 sequences are MGHRA and YSYEKL. The CDR3 consists of 16 residues. V gave up 2 bases and J gave up 4 bases, with 15 bases separating them.